The clone carrying this TCR beta chain was seen many times. Its antigen is not identified. This library used around 400 ng RNA and molecular barcoded adaptors spanning alpha/delta and beta/gamma chains. In TCRdb, the reads were re-called with MiXCR into one record per CDR3 protein. Of over 25,000 distinct CDR3 sequences listed, roughly 14% are singletons. The CDR3 consists of 16 residues. Germline CDR1 and CDR2: SGHVS and FQNEAQ. The V gene lost 5 bases and the J gene lost 0 bases, with 15 bases spanning the gap. These data originate in a study of read filtering for tumor transcriptome and immune sequencing. In the study overall: RNA-seq yielded only roughly 75 to 1,400 TCR reads, IR-seq about 4 to 10.27 million. Study-wide results and limits: This fraction held mixed bone marrow immune cells after CD138-negative sorting.

The receptor comes from a donor aged 40 or over with multiple myeloma. This sequence joins TRBV7-8 and TRBJ2-3; a possible D gene is TRBD1 (6 bases). The sample comprised a population of CD138-negative cells sorted from bone marrow. The CDR3 DNA is TGTGCCAGCAGCACCCGGACAGCTCCCAGCACAGATACGCAGTATTTT. This gives the protein CASSTRTAPSTDTQYF.